Detailed here is one T cell receptor (beta chain). TCRdb reprocessed the 5' RACE reads and keeps a single row for each CDR3 protein, giving no DNA. This listing includes about 260,000 distinct CDR3 sequences. The data derive from a study of T cells expressing NK-cell markers. From germline, CDR1 is KGHSH and CDR2 LQKENI. The CDR3 consists of 13 residues. The origin of this receptor is a woman between 18 and 70 years old in good health. The rearrangement uses TRBV18 and TRBJ1-5. The sequencing sample was made of blood T cells: a sorted CD56 or NKG2C T cell subset, CD4+ or CD8+ T cells, or bulk PBMC T cells (not recorded which). CDR3 protein: CASSPIEHQPQHF.